The sequence of this TCR beta chain was determined in a study of CD8 T cells in Susac syndrome (dated by TCRdb to between 2019 and 2020). About the investigation overall: Whether CD8+ T cell activation and differentiation in Susac syndrome was antigen driven was tested using repertoire sequencing.

As concerns this clonotype: No cognate antigen has been identified for it. No much larger clone exists at a distance of one base, and base qualities are not known.

The cysteine opens and the phenylalanine closes a CDR3 of 12 amino acids. Just the 36-base CDR3 DNA is kept, in frame starting at base 1. The trim is 5 bases for V and 8 bases for J, with a gap of 12 bases between the germline ends. Per the germline V gene, SGHDN is the CDR1 and FVKESK is the CDR2. General findings and caveats noted by the study authors: The study acknowledged that relatively few individuals were included in the TCR sequencing and HLA analysis.

RNA was extracted with the RNeasy kit and about 0.5 to 1 ug was reverse transcribed using random hexamers. TCR beta CDR3 regions were amplified with the immunoSEQ multiplex PCR assay covering 54 Vbeta and 13 Jbeta segments. To correct PCR amplification bias, a synthetic template baseline was used for both primer optimization and computational correction. The source study handled its data this way. Reads were assigned to V, D and J genes according to IMGT and analyzed in immunoSEQ Analyzer, with only productive sequences retained. To calculate clonality, Shannon entropy was normalized by log2 of the number of productive unique sequences and then subtracted from one. Public and private clones were assessed among the 100 most prevalent clones of each patient and control. A clone was defined as Susac-specific if it was absent from the healthy and MS cohorts, from some 980 published viral clones and from other ImmuneACCESS disease sequences. TCRdb's own reprocessing of the public reads used fastp at Q25 and MiXCR and kept productive beta chains. Rows matching on CDR3 protein sequence are summarized as one entry with the most common DNA and genes. The V and J calls follow TCRdb's processing rather than the paper's. For this sample there are around 150,000 distinct CDR3 sequences; roughly 95% appear just once. The biggest ten clones account for approximately 0.11% of the sample.

Peripheral blood CD8+ and CD4+ T cells from healthy donors, Susac syndrome patients and multiple sclerosis patients were profiled using high-throughput TCR beta sequencing. The multiple sclerosis controls were treatment-naive patients whose relapsing-remitting disease, either stable or active, fulfilled the revised McDonald criteria. CD8+ TEMRA cells were enriched by FACS, while bulk CD8+ and CD4+ T cells were purified by magnetic negative isolation. Blood was collected in EDTA tubes and processed within 24 hours, with PBMCs isolated through density gradient centrifugation. PBMCs intended for TCR sequencing were cryopreserved in liquid nitrogen and thawed later in a water bath at 37 degrees C. A purity of at least 90% was achieved for sorted or isolated CD4+, CD8+ and CD8+ TEMRA cells.

The clonotype was recovered from a human donor with multiple sclerosis. Sequencing was carried out using CD4+ T cells from PBMCs. The chain is made from TRBV14 and TRBJ1-2, with the identity of the D gene unclear. This receptor carries the CDR3 CASSEVLGGYTF. DNA sequence: TGTGCCAGCAGCGAAGTCCTTGGAGGCTACACCTTC.